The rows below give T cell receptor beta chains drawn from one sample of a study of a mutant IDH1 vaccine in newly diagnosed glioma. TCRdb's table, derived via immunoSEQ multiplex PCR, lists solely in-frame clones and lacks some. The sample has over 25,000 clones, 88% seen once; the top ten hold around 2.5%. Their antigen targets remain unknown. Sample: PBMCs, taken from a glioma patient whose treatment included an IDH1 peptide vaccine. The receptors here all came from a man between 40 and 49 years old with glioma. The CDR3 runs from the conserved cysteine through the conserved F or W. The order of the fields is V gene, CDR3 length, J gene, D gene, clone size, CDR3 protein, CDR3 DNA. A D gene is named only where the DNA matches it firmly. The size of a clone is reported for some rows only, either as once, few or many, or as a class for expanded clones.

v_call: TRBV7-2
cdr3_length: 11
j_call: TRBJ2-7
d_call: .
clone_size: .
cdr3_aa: CASSLAAEQYF
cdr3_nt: TGTGCCAGCAGCTTAGCGGCCGAGCAGTACTTC

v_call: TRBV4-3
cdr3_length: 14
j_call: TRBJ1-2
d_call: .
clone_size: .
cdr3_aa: CASSQWVGPYGYTF
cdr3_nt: TGCGCCAGCAGCCAGTGGGTGGGGCCCTATGGCTACACCTTC

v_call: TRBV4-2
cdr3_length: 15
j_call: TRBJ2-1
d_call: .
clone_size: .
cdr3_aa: CASSQGELPYNEQFF
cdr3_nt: TGTGCCAGCAGCCAAGGGGAACTCCCCTACAATGAGCAGTTCTTC

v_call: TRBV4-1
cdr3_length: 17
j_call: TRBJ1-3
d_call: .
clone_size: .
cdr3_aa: CASSHHQGRGSGNTIYF
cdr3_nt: TGCGCCAGCAGCCATCATCAAGGCCGGGGCTCTGGAAACACCATATATTTT

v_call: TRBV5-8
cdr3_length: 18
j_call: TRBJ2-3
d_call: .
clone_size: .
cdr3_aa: CASSRLPPTGLTLNTQYF
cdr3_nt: TGTGCCAGCAGCCGCCTTCCCCCGACCGGGTTAACGTTGAATACGCAGTATTTT

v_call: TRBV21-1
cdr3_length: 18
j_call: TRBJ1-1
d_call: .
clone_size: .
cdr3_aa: CASSKALREGPMNTEAFF
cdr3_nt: TGTGCCAGCAGCAAAGCGCTAAGGGAGGGGCCCATGAACACTGAAGCTTTCTTT

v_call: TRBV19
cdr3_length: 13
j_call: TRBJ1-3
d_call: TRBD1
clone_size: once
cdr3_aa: CASRQGSGNTIYF
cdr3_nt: TGTGCCAGCCGACAGGGCTCTGGAAACACCATATATTTT

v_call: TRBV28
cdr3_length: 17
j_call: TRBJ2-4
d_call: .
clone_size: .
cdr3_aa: CASSFPLLGPGENIQYF
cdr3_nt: TGTGCCAGCAGTTTTCCCCTACTCGGGCCGGGGGAAAACATTCAGTACTTC

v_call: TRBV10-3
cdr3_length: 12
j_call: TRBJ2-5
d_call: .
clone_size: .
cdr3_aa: CAIRQEQETQYF
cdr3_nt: TGTGCCATCAGACAGGAACAAGAGACCCAGTACTTC

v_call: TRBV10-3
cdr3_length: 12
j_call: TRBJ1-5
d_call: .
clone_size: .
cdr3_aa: CATSGSDQPQHF
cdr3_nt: TGTGCCACCTCTGGGTCGGATCAGCCCCAGCATTTT

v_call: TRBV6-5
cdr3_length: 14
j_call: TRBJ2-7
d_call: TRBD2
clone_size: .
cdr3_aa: CASSLGLAGDEQYF
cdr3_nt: TGTGCCAGCAGCCTCGGACTAGCGGGAGACGAGCAGTACTTC

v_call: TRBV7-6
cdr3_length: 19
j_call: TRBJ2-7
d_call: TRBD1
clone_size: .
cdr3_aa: CASSQNLIRTGILLYEQYF
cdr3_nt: TGTGCCAGCAGCCAGAATCTAATAAGGACAGGAATACTTCTATACGAGCAGTACTTC

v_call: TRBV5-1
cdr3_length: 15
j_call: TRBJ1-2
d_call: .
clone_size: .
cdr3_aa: CASSSDGQSNYGYTF
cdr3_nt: TGCGCCAGCAGCTCAGATGGACAGAGTAACTATGGCTACACCTTC

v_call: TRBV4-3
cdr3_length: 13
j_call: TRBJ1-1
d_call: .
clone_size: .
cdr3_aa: CASSQVEYTEAFF
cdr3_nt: TGCGCCAGCAGCCAAGTGGAGTACACTGAAGCTTTCTTT

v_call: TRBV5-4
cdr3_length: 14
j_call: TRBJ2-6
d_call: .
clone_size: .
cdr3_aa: CASRTVAGANVLTF
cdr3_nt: TGTGCCAGCAGGACAGTTGCTGGGGCCAACGTCCTGACTTTC

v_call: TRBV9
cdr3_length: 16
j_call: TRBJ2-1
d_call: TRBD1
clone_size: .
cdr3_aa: CASSVSPGQGRDEQFF
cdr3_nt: TGTGCCAGCAGCGTGTCCCCGGGACAGGGTAGGGATGAGCAGTTCTTC

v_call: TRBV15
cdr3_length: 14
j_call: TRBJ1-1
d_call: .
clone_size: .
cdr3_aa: CATSRDYGDTEAFF
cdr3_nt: TGTGCCACCAGCAGAGATTACGGAGATACTGAAGCTTTCTTT

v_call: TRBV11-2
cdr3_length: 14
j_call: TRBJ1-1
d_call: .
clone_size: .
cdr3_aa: CASSLERGFFEAFF
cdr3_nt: TGTGCCAGCAGCTTAGAAAGGGGGTTTTTTGAAGCTTTCTTT

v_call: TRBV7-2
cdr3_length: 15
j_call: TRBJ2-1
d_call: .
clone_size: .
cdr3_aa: CASSSTPDYRSEQFF
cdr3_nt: TGTGCCAGCAGCTCTACCCCGGACTACAGGAGTGAGCAGTTCTTC

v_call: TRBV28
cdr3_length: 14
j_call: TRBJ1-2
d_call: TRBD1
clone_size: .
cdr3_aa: CASSRDRGWYGYTF
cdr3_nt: TGTGCCAGCAGTAGGGACAGGGGATGGTATGGCTACACCTTC

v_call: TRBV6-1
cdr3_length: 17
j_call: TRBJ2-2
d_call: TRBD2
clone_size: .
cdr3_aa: CASSVGLAGGYTGELFF
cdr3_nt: TGTGCCAGCAGTGTTGGACTAGCGGGGGGTTACACCGGGGAGCTGTTTTTT

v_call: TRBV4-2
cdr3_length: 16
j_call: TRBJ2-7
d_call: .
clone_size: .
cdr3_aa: CASSHSNAGSSYEQYF
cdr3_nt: TGTGCCAGCAGCCACTCAAATGCGGGAAGCTCCTACGAGCAGTACTTC

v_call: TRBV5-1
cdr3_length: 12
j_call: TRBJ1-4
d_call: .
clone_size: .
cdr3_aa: CASSLGNEKLFF
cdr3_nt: TGCGCCAGCAGCTTGGGGAATGAAAAACTGTTTTTT

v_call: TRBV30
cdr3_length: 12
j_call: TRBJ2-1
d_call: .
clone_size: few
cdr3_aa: CAWSPNYGEQFF
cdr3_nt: TGTGCCTGGAGCCCCAACTACGGGGAGCAGTTCTTC

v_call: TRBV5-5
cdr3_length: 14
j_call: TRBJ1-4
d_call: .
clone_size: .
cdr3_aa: CASSLANINEKLFF
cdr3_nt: TGTGCCAGCAGCTTGGCCAACATTAATGAAAAACTGTTTTTT

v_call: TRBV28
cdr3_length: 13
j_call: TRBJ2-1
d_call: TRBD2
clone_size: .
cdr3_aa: CASLAGGYNEQFF
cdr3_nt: TGTGCCAGTCTGGCGGGAGGCTACAATGAGCAGTTCTTC

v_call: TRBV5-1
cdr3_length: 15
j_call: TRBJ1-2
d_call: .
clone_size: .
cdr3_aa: CASSLAGGSNYGYTF
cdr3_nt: TGCGCCAGCAGCTTGGCCGGAGGGAGTAACTATGGCTACACCTTC

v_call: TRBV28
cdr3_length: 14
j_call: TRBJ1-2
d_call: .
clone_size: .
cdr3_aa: CATLDRAEVGGYTF
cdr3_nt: TGTGCCACCCTCGACAGAGCCGAGGTGGGAGGCTACACCTTC

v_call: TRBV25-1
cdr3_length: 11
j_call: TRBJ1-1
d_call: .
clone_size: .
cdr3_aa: CASKTGTKVYF
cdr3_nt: TGTGCCAGCAAGACCGGGACAAAAGTTTACTTT

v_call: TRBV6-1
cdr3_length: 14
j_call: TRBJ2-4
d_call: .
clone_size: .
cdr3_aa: CASSVSGPKNIQYF
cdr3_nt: TGTGCCAGCAGTGTTTCGGGCCCAAAAAACATTCAGTACTTC

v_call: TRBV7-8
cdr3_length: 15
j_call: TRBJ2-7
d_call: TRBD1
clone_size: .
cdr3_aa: CASSWSGQGGYEQYF
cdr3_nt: TGTGCCAGCAGCTGGTCGGGACAGGGAGGGTACGAGCAGTACTTC

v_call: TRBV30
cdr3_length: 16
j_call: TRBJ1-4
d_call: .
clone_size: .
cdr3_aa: CAWSVQRRGGGEKLFF
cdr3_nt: TGTGCCTGGAGTGTACAGAGAAGAGGGGGAGGTGAAAAACTGTTTTTT

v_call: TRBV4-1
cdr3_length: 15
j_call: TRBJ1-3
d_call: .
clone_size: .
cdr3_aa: CASSLGTIGGNTIYF
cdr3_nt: TGCGCCAGCAGCCTAGGGACGATAGGTGGAAACACCATATATTTT

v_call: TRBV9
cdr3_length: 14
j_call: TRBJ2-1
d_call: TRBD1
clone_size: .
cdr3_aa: CASSTGTGGFRQFF
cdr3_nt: TGTGCCAGCAGCACCGGGACAGGGGGTTTTCGGCAGTTCTTC

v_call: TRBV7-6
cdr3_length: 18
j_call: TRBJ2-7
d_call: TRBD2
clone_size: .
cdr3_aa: CASSLGTSGVVGDYEQYF
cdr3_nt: TGTGCCAGCAGCTTAGGGACTAGCGGGGTCGTGGGGGACTACGAGCAGTACTTC

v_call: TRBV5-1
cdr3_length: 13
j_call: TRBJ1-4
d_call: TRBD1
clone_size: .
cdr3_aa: CASSPTGGGKLFF
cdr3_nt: TGCGCCAGCAGCCCGACAGGGGGTGGAAAACTGTTTTTT

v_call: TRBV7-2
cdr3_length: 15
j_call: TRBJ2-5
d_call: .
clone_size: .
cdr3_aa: CASSLGQFIQETQYF
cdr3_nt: TGTGCCAGCAGCTTAGGCCAGTTTATACAAGAGACCCAGTACTTC

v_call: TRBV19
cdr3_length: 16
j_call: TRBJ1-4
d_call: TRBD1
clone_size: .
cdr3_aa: CASSSRGPATNEKLFF
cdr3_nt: TGTGCCAGTAGTAGCAGGGGGCCCGCAACTAATGAAAAACTGTTTTTT

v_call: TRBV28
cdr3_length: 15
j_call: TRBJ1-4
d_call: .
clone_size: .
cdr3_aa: CASSSAGTTNEKLFF
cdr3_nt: TGTGCCAGCAGTTCCGCGGGGACAACTAATGAAAAACTGTTTTTT

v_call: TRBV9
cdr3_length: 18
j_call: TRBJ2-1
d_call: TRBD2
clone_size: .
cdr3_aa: CASSPTTTQLAGWGEQFF
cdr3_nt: TGTGCCAGCAGCCCGACCACGACCCAGCTAGCGGGATGGGGTGAGCAGTTCTTC

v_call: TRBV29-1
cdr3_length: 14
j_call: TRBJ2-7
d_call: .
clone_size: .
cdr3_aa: CSAVGRRTDLEQYF
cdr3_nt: TGCAGCGCTGTGGGACGTAGGACCGACCTCGAGCAGTACTTC

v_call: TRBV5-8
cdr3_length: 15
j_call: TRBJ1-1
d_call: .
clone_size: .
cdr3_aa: CASRSGLVPNTEAFF
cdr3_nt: TGTGCCAGCAGGTCAGGACTCGTTCCGAACACTGAAGCTTTCTTT

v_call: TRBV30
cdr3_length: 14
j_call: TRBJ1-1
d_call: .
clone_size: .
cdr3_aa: CAWSVNFRDTEAFF
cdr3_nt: TGTGCCTGGAGTGTAAACTTCAGGGACACTGAAGCTTTCTTT

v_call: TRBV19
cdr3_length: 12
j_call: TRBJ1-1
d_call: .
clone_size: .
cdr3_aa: CASSIGMTEAFF
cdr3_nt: TGTGCCAGTAGTATCGGAATGACTGAAGCTTTCTTT

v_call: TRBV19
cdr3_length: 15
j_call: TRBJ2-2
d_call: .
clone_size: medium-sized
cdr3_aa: CASSGRGHITGELFF
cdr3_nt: TGTGCCAGTAGTGGGAGGGGACACATCACCGGGGAGCTGTTTTTT

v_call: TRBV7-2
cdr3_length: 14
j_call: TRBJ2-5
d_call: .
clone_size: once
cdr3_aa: CASSFGWVQETQYF
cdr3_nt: TGTGCCAGCAGCTTCGGATGGGTCCAAGAGACCCAGTACTTC

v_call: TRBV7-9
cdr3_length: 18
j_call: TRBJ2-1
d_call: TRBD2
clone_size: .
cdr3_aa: CASSLSSGVAGGPGEQFF
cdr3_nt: TGTGCCAGCAGCTTATCCTCCGGGGTAGCGGGAGGGCCGGGGGAGCAGTTCTTC

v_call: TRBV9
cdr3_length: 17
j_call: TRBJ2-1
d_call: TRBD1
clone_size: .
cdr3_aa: CASSIDPQGDSYNEQFF
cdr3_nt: TGTGCCAGCAGCATAGATCCACAGGGGGATTCCTACAATGAGCAGTTCTTC

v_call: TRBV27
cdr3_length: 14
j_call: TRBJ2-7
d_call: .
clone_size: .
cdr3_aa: CASSLAQGPYEQYF
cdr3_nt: TGTGCCAGCAGTTTAGCGCAGGGCCCCTACGAGCAGTACTTC

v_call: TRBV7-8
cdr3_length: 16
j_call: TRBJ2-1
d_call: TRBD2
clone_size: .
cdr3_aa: CASSSLTREGSHEQFF
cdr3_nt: TGTGCCAGCAGCTCCCTTACAAGGGAGGGAAGTCATGAGCAGTTCTTC

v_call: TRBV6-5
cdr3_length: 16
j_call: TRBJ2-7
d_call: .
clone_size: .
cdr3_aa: CASSYSGAGSSYEQYF
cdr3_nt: TGTGCCAGCAGTTACTCAGGGGCAGGGAGCTCCTACGAGCAGTACTTC

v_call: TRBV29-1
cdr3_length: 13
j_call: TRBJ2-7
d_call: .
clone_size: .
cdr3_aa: CSVGAGWGYEQYF
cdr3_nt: TGCAGCGTTGGGGCCGGTTGGGGATACGAGCAGTACTTC

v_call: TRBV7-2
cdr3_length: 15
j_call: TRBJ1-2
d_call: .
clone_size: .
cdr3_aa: CASSHKTFQDYGYTF
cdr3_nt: TGTGCCAGCAGCCATAAGACATTCCAGGACTATGGCTACACCTTC

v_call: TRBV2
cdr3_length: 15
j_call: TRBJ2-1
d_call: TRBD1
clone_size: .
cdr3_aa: CAKNKDRGSGNEQFF
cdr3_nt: TGTGCCAAAAACAAAGACAGGGGGTCGGGCAATGAGCAGTTCTTC

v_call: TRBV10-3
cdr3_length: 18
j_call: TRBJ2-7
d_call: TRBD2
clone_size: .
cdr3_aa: CAISTGTSGRTSADEQYF
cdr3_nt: TGTGCCATCAGTACAGGGACTAGCGGGAGGACCTCCGCCGACGAGCAGTACTTC

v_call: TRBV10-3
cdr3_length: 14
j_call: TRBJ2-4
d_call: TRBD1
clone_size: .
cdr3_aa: CAISEGQGVDIQYF
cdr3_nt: TGTGCCATCAGCGAGGGACAGGGGGTGGACATTCAGTACTTC

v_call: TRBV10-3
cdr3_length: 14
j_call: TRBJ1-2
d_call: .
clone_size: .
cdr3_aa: CAISWRDKDYGYTF
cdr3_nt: TGTGCCATCAGCTGGAGGGACAAGGACTATGGCTACACCTTC

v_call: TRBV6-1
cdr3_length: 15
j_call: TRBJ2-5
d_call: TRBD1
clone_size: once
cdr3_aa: CASTSPDRGQETQYF
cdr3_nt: TGTGCCAGCACTTCCCCGGACAGGGGGCAAGAGACCCAGTACTTC

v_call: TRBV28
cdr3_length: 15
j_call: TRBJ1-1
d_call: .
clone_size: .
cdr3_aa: CASSLIGVLNTEAFF
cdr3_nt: TGTGCCAGCAGTTTAATAGGGGTCCTTAACACTGAAGCTTTCTTT